One sample yielded the 30 T cell receptor beta chains listed below, sequenced in a study of T cells after yellow fever vaccination (dated 2019 in TCRdb). Libraries came from 5' RACE. Data came from an Illumina HiSeq 2500. TCRdb applied fastp at Q25 and MiXCR to the public reads, then kept only in-frame beta chains. Every distinct CDR3 protein forms one entry, paired with its most common genes and DNA. This sample lists approximately 510,000 distinct CDR3 sequences; 21% were detected once. The ten largest clones add up to 16% of the sample. The treatment or condition label for this specimen denotes: live attenuated yellow fever vaccine strain. Sequenced material: PBMCs, taken about 21 days after the first yellow fever vaccination. These receptor sequences come from a young man who received the YFV17D yellow fever vaccine.

The chain uses TRBV20-1 and TRBJ2-3; TRBD1 might be the D (7 bases). The V and J ends lost 2 bases and 6 bases respectively, with 12 bases between them. Germline V gene data show CDR1 as DFQATT and CDR2 as SNEGSKA (reference sequence). The CDR3 sequence is 13 residues long. CDR3 in amino acids: CSARQGGGDTQYF. The DNA of the CDR3 is TGCAGTGCTAGACAGGGGGGCGGGGATACGCAGTATTTT.

There are a few counts of this clonotype. This chain joins TRBV7-6 and TRBJ2-7; D is undetermined. The CDR3 loop spans 14 amino acids. The V gene's germline CDR1 is SGHVS and CDR2 FNYEAQ. The V gene lost 3 bases and the J gene lost 0 bases, with 9 bases spanning the gap. The CDR3 here is CASSFKANSYEQYF. The CDR3 nucleotides read TGTGCCAGCAGCTTTAAGGCGAACTCCTACGAGCAGTACTTC.

This clonotype was picked up a small number of times. The chain carries TRBV29-1 and TRBJ2-3, with unresolved D. Germline CDR1 reads SQVTM; CDR2 reads ANQGSEA. Trimming left V 1 base short and J 2 bases short, with 13 bases between. The CDR3 is made up of 15 amino acids. CDR3 bases: TGCAGCGTTGAAGGTCGCGGCAGGCCCACAGATACGCAGTATTTT. Translation gives CSVEGRGRPTDTQYF.

This clonotype was seen at least ten times. This chain joins TRBV10-1 and TRBJ2-1, with 10 bases matching TRBD2. Germline values: CDR1 WNHNN, CDR2 SYGVQD (reference sequence). The CDR3 loop spans 16 amino acids. Unmatched junction bases numbered 3, after V lost 0 bases and J lost 4 bases. CDR3 nucleotides: TGCGCCAGCAGTGAGTCGGGGACTAGCGAATACAATGAGCAGTTCTTC. Residues: CASSESGTSEYNEQFF.

Only a few counts were recorded for this clonotype. The V and J genes are TRBV7-8 and TRBJ2-3; D possibly corresponds to TRBD1 (5 bases). Trimming shortened V by 8 bases and J by 1 base, and 13 bases separated the two germline ends. The CDR3 has 14 amino acids. From germline, CDR1 is SGHVS and CDR2 FQNEAQ. CDR3 protein: CASSQGHGTDTQYF. The CDR3 nucleotides are TGTGCCAGCTCCCAGGGCCATGGCACAGATACGCAGTATTTT.

The chain's CDR3 is CAISESLLAGITQYF. Written as DNA, the CDR3 is TGTGCCATCAGTGAAAGCCTTCTAGCGGGAATTACGCAGTATTTT. The chain carries TRBV10-3 and TRBJ2-3; 9 bases are a match to TRBD2. V was pared by 3 bases and J by 8 bases, with 9 bases of the junction left unmatched. This CDR3 region has 15 residues. Germline V lookup: CDR1 ENHRY, CDR2 SYGVKD.

This sequence joins TRBV5-1 and TRBJ2-5; D is perhaps TRBD1 (5 bases). The CDR3 length is 13 residues. V was trimmed by 2 bases and J by 3 bases, leaving 8 bases between them. Germline V gene data show CDR1 as SGHRS and CDR2 as YFSETQ. In nucleotides, the CDR3 is TGCGCCAGCAGCTTACAGGTGGAAGAGACCCAGTACTTC. Translated, it gives CASSLQVEETQYF. Drawing the rest from reference TRBV5-1 and TRBJ2-5, the complete variable domain is KAGVTQTPRYLIKTRGQQVTLSCSPISGHRSVSWYQQTPGQGLQFLFEYFSETQRNKGNFPGRFSGRQFSNSRSEMNVSTLELGDSALYLCASSLQVEETQYFGPGTRLLVL.

This clonotype has only a few counts. The chain combines TRBV7-2 with TRBJ2-7, with D possibly being TRBD2 (6 bases). This CDR3 region has 15 residues. Germline-derived CDR1 and CDR2 are SGHTA and FQGNSA. The ends were cut back, 5 bases at V and 3 bases at J, with 17 bases in the middle. The CDR3 DNA follows: TGTGCCAGCAGCCCAAGCCGGGACTTTAACTACGAGCAGTACTTC. This encodes CASSPSRDFNYEQYF.

This clonotype was seen a few times. The gene calls are TRBV29-1 and TRBJ2-3, with 13 bases aligning to TRBD2. The CDR3 length is 13 residues. Unmatched junction bases numbered 4, after V lost 8 bases and J lost 5 bases. Germline V gene data show CDR1 as SQVTM and CDR2 as ANQGSEA. CDR3 sequence reads: CSFRLAGGDTQYF. The CDR3 DNA sequence: TGCAGCTTCAGACTAGCGGGGGGAGATACGCAGTATTTT.

This chain uses TRBV6-1 with TRBJ1-1; D is unresolved. CDR3 length: 15 residues. Looked up from germline, CDR1 is MNHNS and CDR2 is SASEGT. Trimming left V 5 bases short and J 1 base short, with 14 bases between. CDR3 in DNA: TGTGCCAGCAGTCCCCGGGCAGTTGAGAACACTGAAGCTTTCTTT. The encoded protein is CASSPRAVENTEAFF.

The genes are TRBV5-1 and TRBJ2-2; possible D gene TRBD1, 6 bases. The ends were cut back, 0 bases at V and 9 bases at J, with 18 bases in the middle. The length of the CDR3 is 16 residues. Germline loops: CDR1 SGHRS, CDR2 YFSETQ. The CDR3 spells CASSLGTPQGAWELFF. CDR3 in DNA: TGCGCCAGCAGCTTGGGGACTCCACAGGGTGCATGGGAGCTGTTTTTT.

This clonotype has only a few counts. The chain's CDR3 is CASSSRGNTDTQYF. The DNA for the CDR3 is TGTGCCAGCAGCTCCCGTGGTAACACAGATACGCAGTATTTT. The gene calls are TRBV7-6 and TRBJ2-3; D gene ambiguous. CDR3 length equals 14 residues. CDR1 and CDR2 (germline): SGHVS, FNYEAQ. The V end was cut by 4 bases, the J end by 2 bases, with 10 bases between.

In its sample, this clonotype was seen a few times. The V call is TRBV2, the J call TRBJ2-5, with 9 bases lining up with TRBD2. In germline, CDR1 is SNHLY, CDR2 FYNNEI. The CDR3 has 17 amino acids. The trim removed 3 bases at V and 5 bases at J, leaving 13 bases unmatched. The CDR3 loop reads CASSDGGAGGWEETQYF. In DNA form, the CDR3 reads TGTGCCAGCAGTGATGGTGGCGCGGGGGGGTGGGAGGAGACCCAGTACTTC. Full variable domain (outside the CDR3, taken from reference TRBV2 and TRBJ2-5): EPEVTQTPSHQVTQMGQEVILRCVPISNHLYFYWYRQILGQKVEFLVSFYNNEISEKSEIFDDQFSVERPDGSNFTLKIRSTKLEDSAMYFCASSDGGAGGWEETQYFGPGTRLLVL.

CDR3 bases: TGTGCCAGCAGCAAGAGCGGGGGCCCGAAAGAGACCCAGTACTTC. It specifies CASSKSGGPKETQYF. The chain combines TRBV7-3 with TRBJ2-5; 8 nucleotides align to TRBD2. V dropped 5 bases and J dropped 3; count of bases not matched to a gene: 8. Per the germline V gene, CDR1 is SGHTA and CDR2 is FQGTGA. The CDR3 loop spans 15 amino acids.

This clonotype was picked up a small number of times. The V call is TRBV20-1, the J call TRBJ2-5, with D perhaps matching TRBD1 (6 bases). The V end lost 0 bases, the J end lost 3 bases, and 14 bases lay between the germline ends. The germline gives CDR1 DFQATT, CDR2 SNEGSKA (reference sequence). The CDR3 runs 15 residues. The CDR3 is CSAREVLGAKETQYF. The CDR3 region has the DNA TGCAGTGCTAGAGAAGTTCTGGGGGCTAAAGAGACCCAGTACTTC.

The CDR3 loop is CASSIEGAADTQYF. The CDR3 coding sequence is TGTGCCAGTAGTATCGAGGGGGCCGCAGATACGCAGTATTTT. This chain connects TRBV19 to TRBJ2-3, with 7 nucleotides matching TRBD1. V lost 3 bases and J lost 4; bases outside the gene matches: 4. CDR1 is LNHDA, CDR2 SQIVND, per germline (reference sequence). The CDR3 extends over 14 amino acids.

This clonotype was seen a few times. The chain carries TRBV7-2 and TRBJ2-5; D gene uncertain. The CDR3 spans 17 residues. CDR1 and CDR2 (germline): SGHTA, FQGNSA. V lost 5 bases and J 4 bases, leaving 23 bases between the germline ends. CDR3 in DNA: TGTGCCAGCAGCCGCTTAGGATCTTCTCAGGTTCTAGAGACCCAGTACTTC. As protein: CASSRLGSSQVLETQYF.

This chain links TRBV6-5 with TRBJ1-6; D uncertain. With 0 bases removed from V and 9 bases from J, the gap between germline ends came to 6 bases. Germline V gives CDR1 MNHEY, CDR2 SVGAGI. The CDR3 covers 13 residues. The CDR3 DNA sequence: TGTGCCAGCAGTTACTCCTCCGGTTCACCCCTCCACTTT. This translates into CASSYSSGSPLHF.

The V and J genes are TRBV10-3 and TRBJ2-3; a possible D gene is TRBD2 (7 bases). This CDR3 contains 18 residues. V was trimmed by 0 bases and J by 1 base, leaving 17 bases between them. CDR1 and CDR2 from the germline V gene are ENHRY and SYGVKD. Written as DNA, the CDR3 is TGTGCCATCAGTGAGTCAGTTCTCAGAGGGGGGGGCACAGATACGCAGTATTTT. Translating it yields CAISESVLRGGGTDTQYF.

The gene calls are TRBV28 and TRBJ1-2; TRBD1 matches 8 bases. The germline CDR1 and CDR2 sequences are MDHEN and SYDVKM. Losses at the gene ends were 5 bases for V and 3 bases for J; bases not matched to a gene: 8. CDR3 length equals 15 residues. This CDR3 is CASSPRDRSYYGYTF. Written as DNA, the CDR3 is TGTGCCAGCAGTCCACGGGACAGGAGTTACTATGGCTACACCTTC.

This clonotype was found a few times. The rearrangement links TRBV10-3 to TRBJ2-1; D is tentatively TRBD1 or TRBD2 (5 bases each). There are 16 residues in the CDR3. Per germline, CDR1 ENHRY and CDR2 SYGVKD. The V end lost 3 bases, the J end lost 9 bases, and 21 bases lay between the germline ends. CDR3 in DNA: TGTGCCATCAGTGAAAGGTCCCCCCGTGAGGGGCTTGAGCAGTTCTTC. The encoded protein is CAISERSPREGLEQFF.

The gene calls are TRBV25-1 and TRBJ1-2; D remains ambiguous. Germline V lookup: CDR1 MGHDK, CDR2 SYGVNS. The CDR3 extends over 12 amino acids. V lost 4 bases to trimming and J lost 0 bases, with 3 bases between them. The CDR3 loop is CASSAANYGYTF. The CDR3, as DNA: TGTGCCAGCAGTGCAGCTAACTATGGCTACACCTTC.

V gene TRBV24-1 combines with J gene TRBJ1-2; D is possibly TRBD1 (6 bases). The CDR3 is 13 residues long. From germline, CDR1 is KGHDR and CDR2 SFDVKD. V was pared by 7 bases and J by 8 bases, with 16 bases between. CDR3 nucleotides: TGTGCCACCAGCGAAAACAGGGCTTGGGGCTACACCTTC. This gives the protein CATSENRAWGYTF.

The CDR3 nucleotides are TGTGCCAGCATCACGGACGGCGGTGAAGCTTTCTTT. It specifies CASITDGGEAFF. V is TRBV6-6 and J is TRBJ1-1, with no clear D. V lost 7 bases and J lost 7, with 13 bases in between. Germline V gene data show CDR1 as MNHNY and CDR2 as SVGAGI (reference sequence). The CDR3 contains 12 residues.

This clonotype was recorded many times. This chain connects TRBV3-1 to TRBJ2-2; D ambiguous. The CDR3 covers 16 residues. V lost 6 bases, J lost 0 bases, and 14 bases lay in between. Germline CDR1 LGHDT, CDR2 YNNKEL (reference sequence). This CDR3 is CASSPTVSTNTGELFF. Written as DNA, the CDR3 is TGTGCCAGCAGTCCGACCGTGTCCACGAACACCGGGGAGCTGTTTTTT.

The chain uses TRBV10-3 and TRBJ2-3; 8 bases agree with TRBD2. Germline V gene sequence: CDR1 ENHRY, CDR2 SYGVKD. The CDR3 loop spans 16 amino acids. Trimming removed 6 bases from V and 1 base from J; junction bases left unmatched: 9. Here the CDR3 reads CAIRRTSRGGTDTQYF. Here the CDR3 DNA reads TGTGCCATCAGACGGACTAGCCGGGGAGGCACAGATACGCAGTATTTT.

The V gene is TRBV27, the J gene TRBJ1-1, with 9 bases matching TRBD1. The germline gives CDR1 MNHEY, CDR2 SMNVEV (reference sequence). V gave up 5 bases and J gave up 5 bases; unmatched junction bases: 9. The CDR3 runs to 15 residues. The CDR3 sequence: CASSKGTGRGTEAFF. As DNA, the CDR3 is TGTGCCAGCAGTAAAGGGACAGGGAGGGGGACTGAAGCTTTCTTT.

Only a few counts were recorded for this clonotype. V usage is TRBV28 and J usage is TRBJ2-3; 9 bases align to TRBD2. The germline V gene encodes CDR1 MDHEN and CDR2 SYDVKM. The CDR3 extends over 15 amino acids. V lost 2 bases to trimming and J lost 8 bases; unmatched junction nucleotides: 8. As DNA, the CDR3 is TGTGCCAGCAGTTTAGGCGGGGGGGGCCGTCTTACGCAGTATTTT. This translates into CASSLGGGGRLTQYF.

This clonotype was seen a few times. The chain employs TRBV9 and TRBJ2-3; D unresolved. The CDR3 loop spans 17 amino acids. Trimming cost V 3 bases and J 6 bases, with 23 bases left between them. Germline CDR1 is SGDLS and CDR2 is YYNGEE. The CDR3 region has the DNA TGTGCCAGCAGCGCTTCCAGGTTGGGAATCCATGGGGATACGCAGTATTTT. Translation: CASSASRLGIHGDTQYF.

This clonotype is a singleton in its sample. The chain joins TRBV12-5 to TRBJ2-3; D not certain. Germline V CDR1 and CDR2: LGHNT, FRNRAP. The CDR3 length is 13 residues. Trimming pared 3 bases from V and 0 bases from J, leaving 4 bases between. CDR3 protein: CASGFGSTDTQYF. CDR3 bases: TGTGCTAGTGGTTTTGGGAGCACAGATACGCAGTATTTT.